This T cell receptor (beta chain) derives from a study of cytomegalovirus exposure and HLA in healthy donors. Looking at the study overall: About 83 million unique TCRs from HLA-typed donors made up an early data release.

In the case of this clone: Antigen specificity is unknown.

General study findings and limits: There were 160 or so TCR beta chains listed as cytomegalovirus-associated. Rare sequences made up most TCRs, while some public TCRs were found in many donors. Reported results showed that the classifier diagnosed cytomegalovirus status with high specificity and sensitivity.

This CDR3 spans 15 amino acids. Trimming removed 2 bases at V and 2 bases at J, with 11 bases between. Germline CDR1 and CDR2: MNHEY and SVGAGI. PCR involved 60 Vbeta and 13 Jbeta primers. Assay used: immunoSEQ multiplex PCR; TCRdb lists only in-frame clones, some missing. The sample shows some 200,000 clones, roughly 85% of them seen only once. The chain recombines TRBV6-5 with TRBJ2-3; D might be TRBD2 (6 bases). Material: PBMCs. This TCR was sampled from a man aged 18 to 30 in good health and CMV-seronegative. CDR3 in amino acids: CASSYVGGDTDTQYF. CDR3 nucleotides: TGTGCCAGCAGTTACGTCGGGGGAGACACAGATACGCAGTATTTT.